This is a list of T cell receptor beta chains from one sample in a study of T cell repertoires in cytomegalovirus infection. Using its own MiXCR run on the reads, TCRdb lists one record per CDR3 protein. The repertoire holds roughly 340,000 distinct CDR3 sequences, about 27% seen once, with 15% to 20% in the top ten. Their antigen targets remain unknown. The sequenced sample was cultured PBMCs, obtained from culture after CMV antigen stimulation. These receptors were taken from a human donor in good health (CMV status not recorded). Some clones in this sample may be carry-over from other donors' samples. The CDR3 runs from the conserved cysteine through the conserved F or W. Each record gives: J gene, D gene, V gene, CDR3 protein. The D gene is left open where the match is weak.

TRBJ1-2	NA	TRBV6-6	CASSYYSTDYGYTF
TRBJ1-1	NA	TRBV12-5	CASGLPWALNTEAFF
TRBJ1-1	TRBD1	TRBV6-5	CASSMRTGDEAFF
TRBJ2-5	TRBD1	TRBV4-2	CASSRSGQEETQYF
TRBJ2-2	NA	TRBV6-2/TRBV6-3	CASSYPQELFF
TRBJ2-7	TRBD1	TRBV10-3	CAIRDRQGGPVDEQYF
TRBJ1-2	NA	TRBV14	CASSQGGARLGYTF
TRBJ1-5	NA	TRBV2	CASRGRGGNSNQPQHF
TRBJ2-1	TRBD2	TRBV10-3	CAISEAPSGGSYNEQFF
TRBJ2-1	TRBD1	TRBV19	CASIKDRSSYNEQFF
TRBJ1-1	NA	TRBV12-3/TRBV12-4	CASSLRGSVTEAFF
TRBJ2-3	TRBD2	TRBV7-3	CASSVRLAGTDTQYF
TRBJ1-1	NA	TRBV4-1	CASSRPGPRPNEDTEAFF
TRBJ2-3	TRBD1	TRBV2	CASRWRDRGTDTQYF
TRBJ1-1	NA	TRBV5-5	CASSSGGVKNTEAFF
TRBJ2-7	TRBD1	TRBV4-1	CASSQGVIGGHRYEQYF
TRBJ2-4	TRBD2	TRBV15	CATSRDTLAGAQVQYF
TRBJ1-1	TRBD1	TRBV29-1	CSVATGGHTEAFF
TRBJ2-5	NA	TRBV7-6	CASSSRQGGTQYF
TRBJ1-1	NA	TRBV19	CASRGEGATEAFF
TRBJ2-5	NA	TRBV11-2	CASSYRGSVQETQYF
TRBJ2-7	NA	TRBV5-1	CASSPGGQSYEQYF
TRBJ2-1	TRBD1	TRBV7-3	CASSSLGQGADEQFF
TRBJ1-1	NA	TRBV2	CASGTATMNTEAFF
TRBJ1-3	TRBD1	TRBV18	CASSPPSDRGNTIYF
TRBJ2-1	TRBD2	TRBV7-9	CASSTGTSGGAMSSYNEQFF
TRBJ2-7	NA	TRBV3-1	CASSPGHGPYEQYF
TRBJ2-1	TRBD2	TRBV6-6	CASSYRLAGVNEQFF
TRBJ2-7	TRBD2	TRBV20-1	CSARPTSGGAGQYF
TRBJ2-3	TRBD2	TRBV6-1	CASSSLGLAGVDTQYF
TRBJ1-1	TRBD1	TRBV14	CASSHRQGNEWNTEAFF
TRBJ1-1	NA	TRBV6-5	CASSSFDPNTEAFF
TRBJ1-5	NA	TRBV19	CASSPEGLRNQPQHF
TRBJ2-7	NA	TRBV12-3/TRBV12-4	CASSRRQIHEQYF
TRBJ2-7	TRBD2	TRBV11-1	CASSLVWSASGNFEQYF
TRBJ1-2	NA	TRBV12-3/TRBV12-4	CASSLQSQLNYGYTF